The 6 T cell receptor beta chains below come from one sample, sequenced in a study of radiation and T cells in renal cell carcinoma. Clones were read by immunoSEQ multiplex PCR, and TCRdb kept only the in-frame ones, dropping some. The table records 120,000 or so clones, over 75% of them present only once. Stated time point: blood 2 weeks post-SBRT. Documented treatment: 15 Gy SBRT to primary tumor, nephrectomy 4 weeks later. Sequenced here: blood, sampled from a patient whose treatment included radiotherapy and nephrectomy. The receptor source for this set is a man in his fifties with renal cell carcinoma.

This chain links TRBV9 with TRBJ2-5, with D perhaps TRBD2 (6 bases). The CDR3 has 14 amino acids. In germline, CDR1 is SGDLS, CDR2 YYNGEE. V dropped 4 bases and J dropped 4 bases, with 14 bases sitting between them. The CDR3 sequence is CASSTTSFPETQYF. The CDR3 DNA reads as TGTGCCAGCAGCACGACTAGTTTTCCAGAGACCCAGTACTTC.

As DNA, the CDR3 is TGTGCCAGCAGCGCCGGGCAGGACTCTGGAAACACCATATATTTT. It is translated as CASSAGQDSGNTIYF. V gene TRBV9 combines with J gene TRBJ1-3; no definite D call. The V end was cut by 3 bases, the J end by 0 bases, with 10 bases between. The CDR3 has 15 residues. Germline CDR1 SGDLS, CDR2 YYNGEE.

The CDR3 DNA sequence: TGTGCCAGCAGCTCCCGGACAGGGGATGGCTACACCTTC. The encoded protein is CASSSRTGDGYTF. The V call is TRBV7-2, the J call TRBJ1-2, with TRBD1 identical over 9 bases. The V segment lost 4 bases and the J segment 6 bases; nucleotides outside the gene matches: 3. The CDR3 consists of 13 residues. Germline V gene data show CDR1 as SGHTA and CDR2 as FQGNSA.

This clone appeared once. The CDR3 here is CASSFPTSGGSGSPTDTQYF. The CDR3 bases are TGTGCCAGCAGCTTCCCTACTAGCGGGGGGTCCGGGAGCCCCACAGATACGCAGTATTTT. The chain uses TRBV5-4 and TRBJ2-3; 12 bases map to TRBD2. Germline V gives CDR1 SGHNT, CDR2 YYREEE (reference sequence). The CDR3 length is 20 residues. The V and J ends lost 2 bases and 2 bases, in that order; junction bases with no gene match: 15.

The table lists this clone with many counts. The gene calls are TRBV2 and TRBJ2-7; TRBD1 matches at 7 bases. The germline V gene encodes CDR1 SNHLY and CDR2 FYNNEI. The V gene end was trimmed by 4 bases and the J gene end by 7 bases; junction bases not matched to a gene: 4. There are 12 residues in the CDR3. CDR3 DNA: TGTGCCAGCAGTGGACAGGGTTGGGAGCAGTACTTC. It yields the protein CASSGQGWEQYF.

The chain has TRBV5-4 and TRBJ1-4; 9 positions agree with TRBD1. Germline CDR1 is SGHNT and CDR2 is YYREEE (reference sequence). V trimming: 4 bases; J trimming: 8 bases; junction bases outside the gene matches: 6. The CDR3 spans 14 residues. CDR3 sequence: CASSRGTGPEKLFF. The DNA of the CDR3 is TGTGCCAGCAGCCGCGGGACAGGGCCCGAAAAACTGTTTTTT. Drawing the rest from reference TRBV5-4 and TRBJ1-4, the complete variable domain is ETGVTQSPTHLIKTRGQQVTLRCSSQSGHNTVSWYQQALGQGPQFIFQYYREEENGRGNFPPRFSGLQFPNYSSELNVNALELDDSALYLCASSRGTGPEKLFFGSGTQLSVL.